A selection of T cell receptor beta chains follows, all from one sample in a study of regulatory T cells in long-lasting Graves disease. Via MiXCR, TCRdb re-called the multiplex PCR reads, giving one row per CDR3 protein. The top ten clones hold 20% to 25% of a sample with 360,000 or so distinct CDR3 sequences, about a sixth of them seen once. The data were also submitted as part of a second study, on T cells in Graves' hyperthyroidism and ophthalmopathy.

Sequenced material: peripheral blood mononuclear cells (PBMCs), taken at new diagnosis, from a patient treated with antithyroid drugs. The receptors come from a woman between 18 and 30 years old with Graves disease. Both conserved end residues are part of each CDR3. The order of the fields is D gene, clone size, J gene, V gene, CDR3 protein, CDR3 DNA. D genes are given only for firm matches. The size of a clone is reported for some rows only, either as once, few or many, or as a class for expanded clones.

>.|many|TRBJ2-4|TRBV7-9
CASSYDWIAKNIQYF
TGTGCCAGCAGTTATGACTGGATAGCCAAAAACATTCAGTACTTC
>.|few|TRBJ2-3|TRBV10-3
CAISQRTNRLTDTQYF
TGTGCCATCAGCCAACGGACTAACCGGCTCACAGATACGCAGTATTTT
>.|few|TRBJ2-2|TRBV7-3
CASSSKGPNTGELFF
TGTGCCAGCAGCTCGAAAGGGCCGAACACCGGGGAGCTGTTTTTT
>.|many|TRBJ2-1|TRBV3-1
CASSQSTAFEQFF
TGTGCCAGCAGCCAATCCACAGCTTTTGAGCAGTTCTTC
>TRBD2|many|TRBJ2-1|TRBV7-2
CASSPRLAGVRGGTNEQFF
TGTGCCAGCAGCCCCCGACTAGCGGGAGTCAGGGGCGGGACCAATGAGCAGTTCTTC
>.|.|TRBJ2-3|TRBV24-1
CATSDLGEGRTDTQYF
TGTGCCACCAGTGATTTAGGGGAAGGGCGCACAGATACGCAGTATTTT
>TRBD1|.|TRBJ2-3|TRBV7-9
CATPEEDREPLVADTQYF
TGTGCCACACCCGAAGAAGACAGGGAACCGTTAGTGGCAGATACGCAGTATTTT
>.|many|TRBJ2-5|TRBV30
CAWSAGGVETQYF
TGTGCCTGGAGTGCCGGGGGCGTGGAGACCCAGTACTTC
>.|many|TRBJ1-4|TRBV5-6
CASSPGTSEWEKLFF
TGTGCCAGCAGCCCCGGAACCTCAGAATGGGAAAAACTGTTTTTT
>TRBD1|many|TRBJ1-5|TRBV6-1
CASRQIAGWTGVVQPQHF
TGTGCCAGCAGGCAAATTGCGGGATGGACAGGGGTAGTCCAGCCCCAGCATTTT
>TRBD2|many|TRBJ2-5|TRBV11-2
CASRLLAAQETQYF
TGTGCCAGCAGGTTACTAGCGGCCCAAGAGACCCAGTACTTC
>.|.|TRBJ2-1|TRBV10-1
CASSDSRRFGGAGNEQFF
TGCGCCAGCAGTGATAGCCGGAGGTTTGGGGGGGCCGGGAATGAGCAGTTCTTC
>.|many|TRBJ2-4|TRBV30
CAWSRENIQYF
TGTGCCTGGAGTAGAGAAAACATTCAGTACTTC
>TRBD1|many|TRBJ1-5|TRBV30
CAWSVGQGLRQPQHF
TGTGCCTGGAGTGTAGGACAGGGGTTGCGGCAGCCCCAGCATTTT
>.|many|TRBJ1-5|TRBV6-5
CASSYVKSQPQHF
TGTGCCAGCAGTTACGTGAAGTCTCAGCCCCAGCATTTT
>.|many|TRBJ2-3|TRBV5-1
CASSLEWGGPDTQYF
TGCGCCAGCAGCTTGGAATGGGGGGGCCCAGATACGCAGTATTTT
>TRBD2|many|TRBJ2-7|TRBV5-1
CASSLAVSGRGEQYF
TGCGCCAGCAGCTTGGCCGTGAGCGGGAGAGGCGAGCAGTACTTC
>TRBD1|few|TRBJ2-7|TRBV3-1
CASSRTGGESYEQYF
TGTGCCAGCAGCCGGACAGGGGGCGAATCCTACGAGCAGTACTTC
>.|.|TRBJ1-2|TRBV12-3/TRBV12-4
CASSPLRRGWGYTF
TGTGCCAGCAGTCCCCTCCGTCGGGGGTGGGGCTACACCTTC
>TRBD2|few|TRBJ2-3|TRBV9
CASSLHPGGTDTQYF
TGTGCCAGCAGCCTTCATCCGGGAGGGACAGATACGCAGTATTTT
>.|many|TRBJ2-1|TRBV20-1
CSARLTRRSYNEQFF
TGCAGTGCTAGACTTACTAGACGCTCCTACAATGAGCAGTTCTTC
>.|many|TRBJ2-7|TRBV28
CASRAPTRGDYEQYF
TGTGCCAGCAGAGCCCCGACCAGAGGGGACTACGAGCAGTACTTC
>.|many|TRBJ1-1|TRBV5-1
CASSLGVENTEAFF
TGCGCCAGCAGCTTGGGGGTGGAGAACACTGAAGCTTTCTTT
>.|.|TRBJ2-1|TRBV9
CASSATSGGSYNEQFF
TGTGCCAGCAGCGCGACCTCCGGGGGCTCCTACAATGAGCAGTTCTTC
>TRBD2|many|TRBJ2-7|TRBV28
CAAHPAGRAHEQYF
TGTGCCGCCCATCCGGCGGGGAGGGCGCACGAGCAGTACTTC
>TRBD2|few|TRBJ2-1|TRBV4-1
CASSPMGRGGANDNEQFF
TGCGCCAGCAGCCCAATGGGACGCGGGGGGGCAAATGACAATGAGCAGTTCTTC
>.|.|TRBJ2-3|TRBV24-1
CATSAGVDTQYF
TGTGCCACCAGCGCAGGGGTGGATACGCAGTATTTT
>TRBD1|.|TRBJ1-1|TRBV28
CASSSWTGQGTEAFF
TGTGCCAGCAGTTCCTGGACAGGGCAGGGCACTGAAGCTTTCTTT
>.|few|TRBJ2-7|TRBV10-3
CAIGVLWGYEQYF
TGTGCCATCGGCGTACTATGGGGGTACGAGCAGTACTTC
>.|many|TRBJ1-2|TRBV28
CASRSGTDYGYTF
TGTGCCAGCAGATCCGGGACGGACTATGGCTACACCTTC
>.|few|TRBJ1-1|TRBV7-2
CASGRISGRITEAFF
TGTGCCAGCGGCCGAATCTCAGGGAGAATAACTGAAGCTTTCTTT
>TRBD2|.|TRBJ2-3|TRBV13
CASSSGLAPDTQYF
TGTGCCAGCAGCTCCGGACTAGCCCCAGATACGCAGTATTTT
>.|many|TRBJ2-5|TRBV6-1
CASRGLRGREETQYF
TGTGCCAGCAGGGGGCTGAGGGGGAGGGAAGAGACCCAGTACTTC
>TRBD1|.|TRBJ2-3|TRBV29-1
CSVGDRAHTDTQYF
TGCAGCGTTGGGGACAGGGCGCACACAGATACGCAGTATTTT
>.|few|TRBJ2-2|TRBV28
CASTTIPGPNTGELFF
TGTGCCAGCACAACAATCCCGGGACCGAACACCGGGGAGCTGTTTTTT
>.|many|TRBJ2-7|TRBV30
CAWRDYYEQYF
TGTGCCTGGAGGGACTACTACGAGCAGTACTTC
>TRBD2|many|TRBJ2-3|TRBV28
CASRGGSRNTQYF
TGTGCCAGCAGGGGCGGGAGTAGGAATACGCAGTATTTT
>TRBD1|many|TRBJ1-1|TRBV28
CASSSPFRDRLNTEAFF
TGTGCCAGCAGTTCACCTTTCCGGGACAGGTTGAACACTGAAGCTTTCTTT
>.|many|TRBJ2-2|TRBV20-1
CSSLVNSPGELFF
TGCAGTTCCTTGGTCAACAGTCCCGGGGAGCTGTTTTTT
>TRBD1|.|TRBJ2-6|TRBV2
CASRDSPSGANVLTF
TGTGCCAGTAGGGACAGTCCCTCTGGGGCCAACGTCCTGACTTTC
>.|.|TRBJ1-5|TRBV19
CASSPRPGQKANQPQHF
TGTGCCAGTAGTCCGCGACCGGGACAAAAGGCCAATCAGCCCCAGCATTTT
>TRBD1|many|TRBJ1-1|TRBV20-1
CSATDRGDTEAFF
TGCAGTGCCACAGACAGGGGGGACACTGAAGCTTTCTTT
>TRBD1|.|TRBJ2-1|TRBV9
CASSVEDRVNEQFF
TGTGCCAGCAGCGTAGAGGACAGGGTTAATGAGCAGTTCTTC
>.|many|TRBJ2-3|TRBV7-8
CASSLAVAGLNTDTQYF
TGTGCCAGCAGCTTAGCGGTTGCGGGCTTGAACACAGATACGCAGTATTTT
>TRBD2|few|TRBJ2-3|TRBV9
CASSVELAGGPDTQYF
TGTGCCAGCAGCGTTGAACTAGCGGGAGGGCCAGATACGCAGTATTTT
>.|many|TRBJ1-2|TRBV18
CASSRGTELSYGYTF
TGTGCCAGCTCACGCGGGACGGAGTTATCCTATGGCTACACCTTC
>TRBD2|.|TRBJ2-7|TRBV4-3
CASSQEIAGNPYEQYF
TGCGCCAGCAGCCAAGAGATAGCGGGGAATCCCTACGAGCAGTACTTC
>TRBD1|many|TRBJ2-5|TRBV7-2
CASSLVGTGGGETQYF
TGTGCCAGCAGCTTAGTAGGGACAGGGGGCGGGGAGACCCAGTACTTC
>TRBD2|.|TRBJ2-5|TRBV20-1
CSAGPTSAPETQYF
TGCAGTGCTGGTCCTACTAGCGCCCCGGAGACCCAGTACTTC
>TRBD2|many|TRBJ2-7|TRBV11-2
CASSRTSGGTYEQYF
TGTGCCAGCAGCCGCACTAGCGGGGGCACCTACGAGCAGTACTTC
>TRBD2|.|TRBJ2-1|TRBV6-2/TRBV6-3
CASSRSRGGANNEQFF
TGTGCCAGCAGCCGCTCGCGGGGGGGCGCCAACAATGAGCAGTTCTTC
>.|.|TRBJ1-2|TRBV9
CASSVSQSHPGTDGYTF
TGTGCCAGCAGCGTTTCACAATCCCATCCAGGAACAGATGGCTACACCTTC
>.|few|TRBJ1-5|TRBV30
CAWSTGDSNQPQHF
TGTGCCTGGAGTACGGGGGATAGCAATCAGCCCCAGCATTTT
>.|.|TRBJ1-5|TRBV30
CAWGSGNQPQHF
TGTGCCTGGGGTAGTGGCAATCAGCCCCAGCATTTT
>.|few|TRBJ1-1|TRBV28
CATRQLNTEAFF
TGTGCCACAAGACAGCTGAACACTGAAGCTTTCTTT
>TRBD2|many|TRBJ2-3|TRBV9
CASSVGPGGSTDTQYF
TGTGCCAGCAGCGTAGGGCCGGGGGGTAGCACAGATACGCAGTATTTT
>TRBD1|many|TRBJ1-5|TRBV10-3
CAISGQGAFQPQHF
TGTGCCATCAGTGGACAGGGGGCGTTTCAGCCCCAGCATTTT
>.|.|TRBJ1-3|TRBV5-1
CASSLASHEPGNTIYF
TGCGCCAGCAGCTTGGCATCCCACGAACCTGGAAACACCATATATTTT
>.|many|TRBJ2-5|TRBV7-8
CASSPPAGLAETQYF
TGTGCCAGCAGTCCTCCCGCGGGGCTAGCGGAGACCCAGTACTTC
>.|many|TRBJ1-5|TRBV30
CAWSIGARNQPQHF
TGTGCCTGGAGTATTGGGGCCCGCAATCAGCCCCAGCATTTT